This T cell receptor beta chain was found in a study of T-cell memory formation after mild COVID-19. A few counts support this clonotype. TCRdb reprocessed the 5' RACE reads with MiXCR, giving one entry per CDR3 protein. Here the sample spans about 340,000 distinct CDR3 sequences, 10% to 15% being singletons. V lost 3 bases, J lost 0 bases, and 5 bases lay in between. The CDR3 consists of 13 residues. Germline V gives CDR1 MNHEY, CDR2 SMNVEV (reference sequence). The sequencing sample was made of PBMCs or a T cell subset sorted from them (not recorded which). This chain uses TRBV27 with TRBJ1-1; D gene uncertain. The TCR was taken from a man younger than 35 who had mild COVID-19 (a few samples of this study predate the infection). Cell type and time point are not known. In nucleotides, the CDR3 is TGTGCCAGCAGTTTTTTTCTGAACACTGAAGCTTTCTTT. Its translation is CASSFFLNTEAFF.